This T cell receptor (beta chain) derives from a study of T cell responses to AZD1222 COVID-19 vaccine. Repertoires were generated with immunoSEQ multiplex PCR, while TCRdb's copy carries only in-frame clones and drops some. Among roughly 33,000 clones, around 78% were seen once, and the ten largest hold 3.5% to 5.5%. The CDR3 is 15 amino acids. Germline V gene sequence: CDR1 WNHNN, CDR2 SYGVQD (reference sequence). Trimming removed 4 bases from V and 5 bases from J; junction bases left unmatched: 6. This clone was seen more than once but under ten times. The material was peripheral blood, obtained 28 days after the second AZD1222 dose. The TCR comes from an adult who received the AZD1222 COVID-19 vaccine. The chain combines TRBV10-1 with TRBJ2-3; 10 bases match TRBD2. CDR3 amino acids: CASSGAGGLKDTQYF. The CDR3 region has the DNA TGCGCCAGCAGTGGAGCGGGGGGGCTAAAAGATACGCAGTATTTT.